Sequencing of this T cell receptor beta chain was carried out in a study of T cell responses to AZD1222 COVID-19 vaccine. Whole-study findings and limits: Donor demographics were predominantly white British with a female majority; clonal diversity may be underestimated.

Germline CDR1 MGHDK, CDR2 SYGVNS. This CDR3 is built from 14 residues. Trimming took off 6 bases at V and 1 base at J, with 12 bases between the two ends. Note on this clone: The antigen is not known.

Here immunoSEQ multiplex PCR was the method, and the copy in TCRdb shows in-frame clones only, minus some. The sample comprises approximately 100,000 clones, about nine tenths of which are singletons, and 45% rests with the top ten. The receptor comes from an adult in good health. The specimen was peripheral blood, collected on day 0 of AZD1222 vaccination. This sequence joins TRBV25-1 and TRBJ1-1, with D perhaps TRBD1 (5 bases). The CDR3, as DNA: TGTGCCAGCAGAGAAAACGGACAGAACACTGAAGCTTTCTTT. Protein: CASRENGQNTEAFF.